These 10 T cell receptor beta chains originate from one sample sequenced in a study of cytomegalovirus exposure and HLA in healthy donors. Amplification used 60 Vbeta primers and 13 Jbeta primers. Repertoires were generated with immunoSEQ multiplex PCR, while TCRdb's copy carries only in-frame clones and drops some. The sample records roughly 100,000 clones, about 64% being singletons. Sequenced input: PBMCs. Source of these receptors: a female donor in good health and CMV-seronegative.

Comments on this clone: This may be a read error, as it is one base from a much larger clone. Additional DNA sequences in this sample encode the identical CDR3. The CDR3 is CASSLDLNTEAFF. CDR3 bases: TGTGCCAGCAGCTTAGACTTGAACACTGAAGCTTTCTTT. The chain carries TRBV7-6 and TRBJ1-1; no firm D call. CDR1 and CDR2 from the germline V gene are SGHVS and FNYEAQ. The CDR3 runs 13 residues. With 1 base removed from V and 0 bases from J, the gap between germline ends came to 3 bases. Full variable domain (outside the CDR3, taken from reference TRBV7-6 and TRBJ1-1): GAGVSQSPRYKVTKRGQDVALRCDPISGHVSLYWYRQALGQGPEFLTYFNYEAQQDKSGLPNDRFSAERPEGSISTLTIQRTEQRDSAMYRCASSLDLNTEAFFGQGTRLTVV.

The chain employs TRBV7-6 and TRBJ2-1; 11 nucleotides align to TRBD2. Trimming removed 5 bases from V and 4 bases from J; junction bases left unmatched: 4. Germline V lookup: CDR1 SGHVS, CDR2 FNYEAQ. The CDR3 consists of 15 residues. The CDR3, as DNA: TGTGCCAGCAGCCTTGCTAGCGGGAGGTACAATGAGCAGTTCTTC. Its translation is CASSLASGRYNEQFF.

CDR3 region: CASSRGTSGRDLGGELFF. The CDR3 DNA sequence: TGTGCCAGCAGCCGCGGAACTAGCGGGAGGGATCTCGGCGGGGAGCTGTTTTTT. The chain has TRBV7-9 and TRBJ2-2; 13 nucleotides agree with TRBD2. The CDR3 is made up of 18 amino acids. J gave up 7 bases and V 5 bases, and 13 bases lay outside the gene matches. Germline CDR1 SEHNR, CDR2 FQNEAQ (reference sequence).

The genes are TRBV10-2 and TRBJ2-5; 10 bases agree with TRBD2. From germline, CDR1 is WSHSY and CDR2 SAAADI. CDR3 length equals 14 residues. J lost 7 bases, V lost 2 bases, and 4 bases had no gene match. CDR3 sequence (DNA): TGCGCCAGCAGTGAGCTAGCGGGAGATGGGACCCAGTACTTC. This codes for CASSELAGDGTQYF.

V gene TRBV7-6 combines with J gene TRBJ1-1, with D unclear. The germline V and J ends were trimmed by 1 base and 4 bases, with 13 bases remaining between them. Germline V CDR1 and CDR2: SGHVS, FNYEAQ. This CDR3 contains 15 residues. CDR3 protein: CASSLGPGQATEAFF. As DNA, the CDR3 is TGTGCCAGCAGCTTAGGGCCAGGTCAGGCCACTGAAGCTTTCTTT.

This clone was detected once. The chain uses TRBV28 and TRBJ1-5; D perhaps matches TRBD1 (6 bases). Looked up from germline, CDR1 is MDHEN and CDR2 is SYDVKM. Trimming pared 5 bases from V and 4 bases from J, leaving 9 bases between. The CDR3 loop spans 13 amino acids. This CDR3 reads CASSGQGNQPQHF. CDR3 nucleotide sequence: TGTGCCAGCAGTGGCCAGGGGAATCAGCCCCAGCATTTT.

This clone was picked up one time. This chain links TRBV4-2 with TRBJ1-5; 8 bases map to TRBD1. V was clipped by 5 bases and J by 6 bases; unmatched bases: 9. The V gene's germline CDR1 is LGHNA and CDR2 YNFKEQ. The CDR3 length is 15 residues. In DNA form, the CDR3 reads TGTGCCAGCAGCTTACAGACAGGGGCACTTCAGCCCCAGCATTTT. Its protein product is CASSLQTGALQPQHF.

CDR3 bases: TGTGCCTGGAGTCTAAGGAGGCAACAAACTAACTATGGCTACACCTTC. Translated, it gives CAWSLRRQQTNYGYTF. The rearrangement links TRBV30 to TRBJ1-2; D is uncertain. V was trimmed by 2 bases and J by 0 bases, leaving 16 bases between them. The CDR3 has 16 amino acids. Germline CDR1 reads GTSNPN; CDR2 reads SVGIG (reference sequence).

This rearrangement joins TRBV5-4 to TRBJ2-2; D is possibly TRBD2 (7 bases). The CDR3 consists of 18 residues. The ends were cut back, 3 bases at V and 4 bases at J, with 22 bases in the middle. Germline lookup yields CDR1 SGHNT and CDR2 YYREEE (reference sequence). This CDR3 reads CASSSPRGGVGATGELFF. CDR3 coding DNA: TGTGCCAGCAGCTCCCCAAGGGGGGGAGTTGGGGCCACCGGGGAGCTGTTTTTT.

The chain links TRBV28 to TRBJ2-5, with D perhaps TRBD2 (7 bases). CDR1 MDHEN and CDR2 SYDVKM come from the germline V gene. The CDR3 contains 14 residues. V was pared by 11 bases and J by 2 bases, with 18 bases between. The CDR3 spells CASCGLGGQETQYF. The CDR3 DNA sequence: TGTGCCTCCTGCGGACTAGGGGGACAAGAGACCCAGTACTTC.